This T cell receptor beta chain was observed in a study of T-cell reconstitution after alpha-beta-depleted transplantation in children. The germline gives CDR1 SGHTA, CDR2 FQGNSA. V lost 5 bases and J 4 bases, leaving 15 bases between the germline ends. CDR3 length: 14 amino acids. This clonotype occurred a few times. During its preparation, the TCRbeta library received unique molecular identifiers. TCRdb redid the calling of the PCR reads with MiXCR, one entry per CDR3 protein. The sample lists 200,000 to 250,000 distinct CDR3 sequences, roughly 9% occurring once. The material sequenced was PBMCs from the stem cell graft donor, taken from the stem cell graft. The rearrangement uses TRBV7-2 and TRBJ2-7; D tentatively reads TRBD1 or TRBD2 (5 bases each). The receptor comes from a human donor who donated a stem cell graft to a child with acute lymphoblastic leukemia. CDR3 nucleotides: TGTGCCAGCAGCCAGCCGGGACGGGATTACGAGCAGTACTTC. Its protein is CASSQPGRDYEQYF.